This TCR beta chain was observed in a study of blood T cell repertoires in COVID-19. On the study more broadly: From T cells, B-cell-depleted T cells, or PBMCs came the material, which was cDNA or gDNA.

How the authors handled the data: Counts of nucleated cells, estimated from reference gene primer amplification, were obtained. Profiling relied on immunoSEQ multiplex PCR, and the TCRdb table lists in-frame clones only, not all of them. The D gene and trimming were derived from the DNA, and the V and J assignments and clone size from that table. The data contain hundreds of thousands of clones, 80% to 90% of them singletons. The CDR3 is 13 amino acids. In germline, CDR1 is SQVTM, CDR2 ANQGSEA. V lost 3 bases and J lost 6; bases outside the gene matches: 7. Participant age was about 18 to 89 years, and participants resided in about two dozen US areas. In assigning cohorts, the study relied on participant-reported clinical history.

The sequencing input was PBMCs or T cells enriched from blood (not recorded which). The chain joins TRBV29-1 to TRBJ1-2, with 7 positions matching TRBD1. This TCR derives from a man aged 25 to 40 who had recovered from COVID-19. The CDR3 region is CSVDRPGGNGYTF. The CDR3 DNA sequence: TGCAGCGTTGATCGTCCAGGGGGTAATGGCTACACCTTC.